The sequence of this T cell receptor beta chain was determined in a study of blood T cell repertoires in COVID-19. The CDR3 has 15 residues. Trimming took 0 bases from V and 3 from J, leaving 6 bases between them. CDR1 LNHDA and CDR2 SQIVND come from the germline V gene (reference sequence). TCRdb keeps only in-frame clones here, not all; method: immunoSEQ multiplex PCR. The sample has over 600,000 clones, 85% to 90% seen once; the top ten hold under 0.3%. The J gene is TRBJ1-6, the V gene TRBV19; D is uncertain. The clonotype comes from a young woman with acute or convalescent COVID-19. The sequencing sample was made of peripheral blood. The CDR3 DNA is TGTGCCAGTAGTATAGATCTAAACTATAATTCACCCCTCCACTTT. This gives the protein CASSIDLNYNSPLHF.